Below, one TCR beta chain is given with its context. Antigen unknown. This sample was taken from a study of cytomegalovirus exposure and HLA in healthy donors. Study results and limitations: Researchers counted 180 or so TCR beta chains as cytomegalovirus-associated.

Separate from the roughly 670-subject first cohort, the roughly 120-subject validation cohort was the one that the donors belonged to. TCRdb's table, derived via immunoSEQ multiplex PCR, lists solely in-frame clones and lacks some. The sample includes approximately 65,000 clones, 90% to 95% seen only once; the top ten take about 3%. CDR1 SQVTM and CDR2 ANQGSEA come from the germline V gene. V trimming: 5 bases; J trimming: 6 bases; junction bases outside the gene matches: 5. The CDR3 has 14 amino acids. The rearrangement links TRBV29-1 to TRBJ2-3; 13 positions match TRBD2. The receptor was derived from a young man in good health and CMV-seronegative. Sequenced sample: PBMCs. CDR3 protein: CSVWTSGSRDTQYF. The CDR3, as DNA: TGCAGCGTTTGGACTAGCGGGAGCAGGGATACGCAGTATTTT.